The 9 T cell receptor beta chains below all came from one sample that was sequenced in a study of blood T cell repertoires in COVID-19. Clones were read by immunoSEQ multiplex PCR, and TCRdb kept only the in-frame ones, dropping some. The data contain 150,000 to 200,000 clones, around 82% of them singletons. Sequenced material: PBMCs or T cells enriched from blood (not recorded which). Receptor source: a woman aged 50 to 60 with acute COVID-19.

The chain joins TRBV5-4 to TRBJ1-5, with a tentative D call TRBD1 (5 bases). From germline, CDR1 is SGHNT and CDR2 YYREEE (reference sequence). The V end was cut by 4 bases, the J end by 5 bases, with 10 bases between. This CDR3 is built from 13 residues. As DNA, the CDR3 is TGTGCCAGCAGCCCGGGGGGTGATCAGCCCCAGCATTTT. It codes for CASSPGGDQPQHF. Together with reference TRBV5-4 and TRBJ1-5, the CDR3 gives the full variable domain: ETGVTQSPTHLIKTRGQQVTLRCSSQSGHNTVSWYQQALGQGPQFIFQYYREEENGRGNFPPRFSGLQFPNYSSELNVNALELDDSALYLCASSPGGDQPQHFGDGTRLSIL.

V usage is TRBV6-5 and J usage is TRBJ2-1, with 15 positions matching TRBD2. CDR3 length: 15 residues. Germline loops: CDR1 MNHEY, CDR2 SVGAGI. Trimming cost V 2 bases and J 7 bases; bases outside gene matches: 0. The CDR3: CASSYGLAGGNEQFF. CDR3 bases: TGTGCCAGCAGTTACGGACTAGCGGGGGGGAATGAGCAGTTCTTC.

This rearrangement joins TRBV29-1 to TRBJ1-1; D might be TRBD1 (6 bases). The ends were cut back, 4 bases at V and 6 bases at J, with 12 bases in the middle. There are 12 residues in the CDR3. In germline, CDR1 is SQVTM, CDR2 ANQGSEA. CDR3 sequence: CSVGRGRAEAFF. In nucleotides, the CDR3 is TGCAGCGTTGGCAGGGGCAGGGCTGAAGCTTTCTTT.

The chain carries TRBV5-1 and TRBJ2-3; 16 positions match TRBD2. CDR1 and CDR2 (germline): SGHRS, YFSETQ. Trimming removed 4 bases from V and 6 bases from J; junction bases left unmatched: 5. The CDR3 runs 16 residues. The CDR3 loop reads CASSGGTSGGVDTQYF. CDR3 nucleotide sequence: TGCGCCAGCAGCGGCGGGACTAGCGGGGGGGTTGATACGCAGTATTTT.

The chain employs TRBV4-1 and TRBJ2-7; 7 bases align to TRBD2. Germline CDR1 is MGHRA and CDR2 is YSYEKL. The V and J ends lost 5 bases and 9 bases, in that order; junction bases with no gene match: 16. There are 15 residues in the CDR3. CDR3 sequence (DNA): TGCGCCAGCAGCGGTCGTGGTACGGGGGGTTGCGGGCAGTACGTC. This gives the protein CASSGRGTGGCGQYV.

The chain carries TRBV7-3 and TRBJ1-1; D is perhaps TRBD1 (5 bases). The length of the CDR3 is 13 residues. Germline CDR1 is SGHTA and CDR2 is FQGTGA. Trimming removed 2 bases at V and 4 bases at J, with 8 bases between. The CDR3 DNA is TGTGCCAGCAGCTTACAGGGTGGCACTGAAGCTTTCTTT. It translates to CASSLQGGTEAFF.

The chain employs TRBV28 and TRBJ1-1, with D maybe TRBD1 (6 bases). V gave up 6 bases and J gave up 0 bases, with 20 bases separating them. The CDR3 is 17 amino acids. Per germline, CDR1 MDHEN and CDR2 SYDVKM. The CDR3 sequence is CASSTEQGRVMNTEAFF. The CDR3 DNA follows: TGTGCCAGCAGCACCGAACAGGGCCGCGTCATGAACACTGAAGCTTTCTTT.

The chain is built from TRBV28 and TRBJ1-5; no firm D call. The length of the CDR3 is 15 residues. Germline V gene data show CDR1 as MDHEN and CDR2 as SYDVKM. V lost 8 bases and J 7 bases, leaving 21 bases between the germline ends. The CDR3 spells CASPPPGQERQPQHF. In nucleotides, the CDR3 is TGTGCCAGCCCTCCTCCCGGGCAGGAGCGGCAGCCCCAGCATTTT.

Only a few counts were recorded for this clone. The chain carries TRBV9 and TRBJ2-7, with D uncertain. V was shortened by 4 bases and J by 0 bases, with 11 bases between the two germline ends. The germline gives CDR1 SGDLS, CDR2 YYNGEE. The CDR3 has 14 residues. CDR3: CASSPTGFSYEQYV. CDR3 DNA: TGTGCCAGCAGCCCAACCGGTTTCTCCTACGAGCAGTACGTC.